Presented here are 13 T cell receptor beta chains from one specimen sequenced in a study of Ad26.COV2.S vaccination and SARS-CoV-2 variants. Assay used: immunoSEQ multiplex PCR; TCRdb lists only in-frame clones, some missing. The sample holds roughly 300,000 clones, 88% seen once. As for treatment: some 19 received Ad26.COV2.S at low or high dose, single or two shots; 5 received placebo; per-sample allocation not given. Samples came from day 63 after the first vaccine or placebo injection. The material sequenced was peripheral blood, taken in a trial of Ad26.COV2.S vaccine versus placebo. Receptor source: a person aged 18 to 65 who received the Ad26.COV2.S COVID-19 vaccine or a placebo.

A single count supports this clone. J is TRBJ2-7 and V is TRBV15, with no clear D. Germline lookup yields CDR1 LNHNV and CDR2 YYDKDF (reference sequence). This CDR3 is built from 11 residues. Trimming removed 4 bases at V and 2 bases at J, with 3 bases between. The CDR3 coding sequence is TGTGCCACCAGCACAACCTACGAGCAGTACTTC. It specifies CATSTTYEQYF.

CDR3 loop: CASSLWAGTDTQYF. DNA for the CDR3: TGTGCCAGCAGTCTGTGGGCGGGCACAGATACGCAGTATTTT. V gene TRBV2 combines with J gene TRBJ2-3; unclear D gene. V dropped 5 bases and J dropped 1 base, with 10 bases sitting between them. This CDR3 is built from 14 residues. The germline V gene has CDR1 SNHLY and CDR2 FYNNEI.

Regarding this clone: The same CDR3 is also encoded by other DNA sequences in this sample. The chain is built from TRBV11-2 and TRBJ2-2, with D unclear. The CDR3 is made up of 11 amino acids. CDR1 is SGHAT and CDR2 is FQNNGV in the germline V gene. The ends were cut back, 3 bases at V and 7 bases at J, with 3 bases in the middle. In DNA, the CDR3 is TGTGCCAGCAGCTTGAGCGGGGAGCTGTTTTTT. It encodes CASSLSGELFF.

This clone has just a few counts. The V call is TRBV6-4, the J call TRBJ1-5; D remains ambiguous. Germline CDR1 MRHNA, CDR2 SNTAGT. Trimming pared 8 bases from V and 4 bases from J, leaving 18 bases between. This CDR3 region has 15 residues. CDR3 in DNA: TGTGCCAGCCAGCTCAGAGCTAGGGATAATCAGCCCCAGCATTTT. This gives the protein CASQLRARDNQPQHF.

In regard to this clone: This sample includes further DNA sequences coding for the same CDR3. The J gene is TRBJ2-2, the V gene TRBV27, with 10 bases identical to TRBD2. The V and J ends lost 2 bases and 4 bases, in that order; junction bases with no gene match: 7. The CDR3 contains 17 residues. Germline loops: CDR1 MNHEY, CDR2 SMNVEV (reference sequence). For the CDR3, the DNA is TGTGCCAGCAGTTTAGGGGTGAGCGGGAGGGTCACCGGGGAGCTGTTTTTT. Protein product: CASSLGVSGRVTGELFF.

The V and J genes are TRBV3-1 (or the pseudogene TRBV3-2) and TRBJ1-4; 8 positions agree with TRBD1. Germline trimming cut 3 bases from V and 5 bases from J; bases unmatched to any gene: 2. The CDR3 contains 14 residues. CDR1 is LGHDT and CDR2 is YNNKEL in the germline V gene (reference sequence). The CDR3 bases are TGTGCCAGCAGCCATCGGACAGGGAATGAAAAACTGTTTTTT. Translation: CASSHRTGNEKLFF.

The chain links TRBV28 to TRBJ1-5; the D gene is possibly TRBD1 (5 bases). Trimming left V 7 bases short and J 4 bases short, with 17 bases between. This CDR3 contains 15 residues. Germline CDR1 is MDHEN and CDR2 is SYDVKM. The CDR3 nucleotides are TGTGCCAGCAATCCGTTCGGGGGAGGAAATCAGCCCCAGCATTTT. The encoded protein is CASNPFGGGNQPQHF.

The chain joins TRBV3-1 (or the pseudogene TRBV3-2) to TRBJ2-7; tentatively, D is TRBD2 (5 bases). CDR1 is LGHDT, CDR2 YNNKEL, per germline (reference sequence). The CDR3 is made up of 12 amino acids. Trimming left V 0 bases short and J 7 bases short, with 7 bases between. As DNA, the CDR3 is TGTGCCAGCAGCCAAGATTGGAGGGAGCAGTACTTC. As protein: CASSQDWREQYF.

This clone occurred once. The rearrangement links TRBV7-9 to TRBJ1-3; D not resolved. The CDR3 totals 16 residues. Germline CDR1 SEHNR, CDR2 FQNEAQ (reference sequence). The germline V and J ends were trimmed by 1 base and 0 bases, with 10 bases remaining between them. CDR3 DNA sequence: TGTGCCAGCAGCTTAGAGCTGTTCAGCTCTGGAAACACCATATATTTT. The encoded protein is CASSLELFSSGNTIYF.

This clone was detected a few times. The rearrangement links TRBV19 to TRBJ2-5, with a tentative D call TRBD2 (5 bases). This CDR3 has 13 amino acids. Germline lookup yields CDR1 LNHDA and CDR2 SQIVND (reference sequence). Trimming stripped 10 bases from V and 5 bases from J, with 17 bases between. Here the CDR3 DNA reads TGTGCCACCTCACACGGACTGGCCGAGACCCAGTACTTC. Its translation: CATSHGLAETQYF.

This clone has a count of ten or more. V gene TRBV5-8 combines with J gene TRBJ2-1, with D unclear. The CDR3 covers 12 residues. The V end lost 6 bases, the J end lost 5 bases, and 9 bases lay between the germline ends. Germline loops: CDR1 SGHTS, CDR2 YDEGEE. Here the CDR3 reads CASTNNDNEQFF. The CDR3 coding sequence is TGTGCCAGCACCAACAATGACAATGAGCAGTTCTTC.

This chain uses TRBV7-8 with TRBJ2-1; 12 bases align to TRBD2. J was trimmed by 6 bases and V by 2 bases; bases with no gene match: 2. Germline assignment: CDR1 SGHVS and CDR2 FQNEAQ. The CDR3 has 15 residues. CDR3 DNA: TGTGCCAGCAGCTTACCTAGCGGGAGGGCCAATGAGCAGTTCTTC. It yields the protein CASSLPSGRANEQFF.

V gene TRBV20-1 combines with J gene TRBJ1-5, with D unresolved. Germline V CDR1 and CDR2: DFQATT, SNEGSKA (reference sequence). Trimming took 3 bases from V and 10 from J, leaving 22 bases between them. The CDR3 has 15 amino acids. CDR3 sequence reads: CSASLAGVVSVPQHF. As DNA, the CDR3 is TGCAGTGCTAGTCTTGCAGGCGTCGTTAGTGTTCCCCAGCATTTT.